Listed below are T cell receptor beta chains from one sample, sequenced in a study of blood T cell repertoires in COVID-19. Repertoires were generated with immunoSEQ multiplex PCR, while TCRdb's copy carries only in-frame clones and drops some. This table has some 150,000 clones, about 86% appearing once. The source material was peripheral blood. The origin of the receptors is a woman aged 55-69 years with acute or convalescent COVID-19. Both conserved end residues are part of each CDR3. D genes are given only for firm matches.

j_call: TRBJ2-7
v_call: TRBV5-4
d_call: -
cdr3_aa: CASSLSSGSSYEQYF

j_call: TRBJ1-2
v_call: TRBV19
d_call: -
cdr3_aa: CATSPGWDGYTF

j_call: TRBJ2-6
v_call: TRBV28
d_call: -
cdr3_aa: CASSFLSGANVLTF

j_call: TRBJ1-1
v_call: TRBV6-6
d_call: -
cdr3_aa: CASSYWRSSGTEAFF

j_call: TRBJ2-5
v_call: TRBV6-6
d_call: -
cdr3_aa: CASSSHSGEGETQYF

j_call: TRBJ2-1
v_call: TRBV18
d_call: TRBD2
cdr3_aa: CASSPGLAVDNEQFF

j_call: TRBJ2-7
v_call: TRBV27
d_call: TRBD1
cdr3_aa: CASSTGQGYEQYF

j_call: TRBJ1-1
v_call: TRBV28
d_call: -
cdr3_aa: CASSLSPRGSTEAFF

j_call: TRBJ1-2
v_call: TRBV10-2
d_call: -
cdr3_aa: CASTSKARGLRAGYTF

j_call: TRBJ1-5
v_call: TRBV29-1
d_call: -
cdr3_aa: CSVDGGIGQPQHF

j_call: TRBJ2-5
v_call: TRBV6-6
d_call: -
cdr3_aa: CASSYGAGETQYF

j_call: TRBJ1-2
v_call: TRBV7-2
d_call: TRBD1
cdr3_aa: CASSLTGTVFNYGYTF

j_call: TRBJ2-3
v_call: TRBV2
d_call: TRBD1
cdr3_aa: CASTHRQGPSTDTQYF

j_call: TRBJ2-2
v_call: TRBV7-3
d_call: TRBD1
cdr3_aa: CASTPGGQQTGELFF

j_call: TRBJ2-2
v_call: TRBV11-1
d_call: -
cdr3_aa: CASSLDRATGELFF

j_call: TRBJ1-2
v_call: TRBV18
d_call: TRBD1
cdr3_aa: CASSPQGQGDYGYTF

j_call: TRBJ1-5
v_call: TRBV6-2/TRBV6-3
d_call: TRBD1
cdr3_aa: CASSYPTGLNQPQHF

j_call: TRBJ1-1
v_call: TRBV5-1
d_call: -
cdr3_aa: CASSLGAGSTEAFF

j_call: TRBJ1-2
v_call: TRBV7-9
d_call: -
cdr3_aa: CASSLVQKSYGYTF

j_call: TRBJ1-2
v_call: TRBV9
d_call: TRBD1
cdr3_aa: CASSVDIGTGTYGYTF

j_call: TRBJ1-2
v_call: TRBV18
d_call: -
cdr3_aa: CASSPMGDLVYGYTF

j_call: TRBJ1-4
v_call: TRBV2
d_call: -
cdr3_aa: CASSHPGEKLFF

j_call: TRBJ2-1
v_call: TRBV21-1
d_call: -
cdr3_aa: CASSLRNATGTGAHEQFF

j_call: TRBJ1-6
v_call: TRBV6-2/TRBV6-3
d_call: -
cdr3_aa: CASSPLRGAPLHF

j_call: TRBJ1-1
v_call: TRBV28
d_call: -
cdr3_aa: CASREKGGTEAFF

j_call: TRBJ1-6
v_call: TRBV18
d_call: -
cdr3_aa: CASSEVAGVTLHF

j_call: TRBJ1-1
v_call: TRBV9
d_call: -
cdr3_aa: CASSVTGTRPEAFF

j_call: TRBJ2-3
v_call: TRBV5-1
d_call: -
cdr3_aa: CASSSDLGADTQYF

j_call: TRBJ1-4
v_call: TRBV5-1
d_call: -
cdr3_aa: CASSPQGNEKLFF

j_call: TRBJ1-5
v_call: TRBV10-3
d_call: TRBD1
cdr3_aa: CAISGTGAGNQPQHF

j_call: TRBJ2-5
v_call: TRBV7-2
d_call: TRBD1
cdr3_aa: CASSARGDRGRETQYF

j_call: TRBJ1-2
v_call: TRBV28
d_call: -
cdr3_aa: CASHRRGFSYGYTF

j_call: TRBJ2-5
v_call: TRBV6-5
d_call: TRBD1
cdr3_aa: CASSGQGQETQYF

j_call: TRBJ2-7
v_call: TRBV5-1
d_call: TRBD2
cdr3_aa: CASSLAGGSYEQYF

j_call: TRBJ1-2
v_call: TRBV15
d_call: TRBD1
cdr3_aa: CATSRDKGARGYTF

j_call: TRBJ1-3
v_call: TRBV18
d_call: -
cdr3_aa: CASSPEVHSSGNTIYF

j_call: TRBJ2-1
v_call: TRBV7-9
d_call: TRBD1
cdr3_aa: CASSIGQGVDEQFF

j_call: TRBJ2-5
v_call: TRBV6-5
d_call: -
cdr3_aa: CASILGGGTQYF

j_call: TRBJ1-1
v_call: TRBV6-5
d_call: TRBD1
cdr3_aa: CASETLDRRNTEAFF

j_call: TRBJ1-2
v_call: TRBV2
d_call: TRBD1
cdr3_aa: CASSRDRWDYGYTF

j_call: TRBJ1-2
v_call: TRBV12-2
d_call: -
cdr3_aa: CASRRPEGYTF

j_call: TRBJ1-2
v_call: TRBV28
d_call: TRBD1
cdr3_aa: CASSPPTGGAGYTF

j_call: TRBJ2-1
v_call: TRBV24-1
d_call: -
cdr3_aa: CATSDSRRYNEQFF

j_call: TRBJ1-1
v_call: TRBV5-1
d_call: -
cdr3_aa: CASSLVGGNTEAFF

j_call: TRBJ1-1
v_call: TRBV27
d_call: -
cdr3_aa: CASRYNGFQNTEAFF

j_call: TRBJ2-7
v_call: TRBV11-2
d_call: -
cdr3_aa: CASSLQSYEQYF

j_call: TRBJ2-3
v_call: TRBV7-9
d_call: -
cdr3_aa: CASSGGTISTDTQYF

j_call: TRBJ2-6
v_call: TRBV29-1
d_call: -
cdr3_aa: CSVSAVGANVLTF

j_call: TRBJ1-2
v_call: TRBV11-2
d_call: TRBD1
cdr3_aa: CASSRGDREGLNYGYTF